The 12 T cell receptor beta chains presented below share a single source sample, sequenced in a study of PD-1 blockade in classical Hodgkin lymphoma. Time point indicated: cycle 4 day 1 (C4D1), after around six weeks of nivolumab. In every patient, relapse followed autologous stem cell transplantation, while exposure to brentuximab vedotin differed. The data were produced by immunoSEQ multiplex PCR, yet TCRdb's version contains in-frame clones alone and is incomplete. Of 75,000 to 100,000 clones in the sample, just over 90% were seen once. The source was peripheral blood mononuclear cells (PBMCs), collected before the fourth cycle of nivolumab. Every receptor here comes from a human donor with classical Hodgkin lymphoma.

V is TRBV29-1 and J is TRBJ2-7; tentatively, D is TRBD1 or TRBD2 (5 bases each). V lost 3 bases and J 3 bases, leaving 18 bases between the germline ends. The CDR3 runs 15 residues. Germline CDR1 reads SQVTM; CDR2 reads ANQGSEA. CDR3 amino acids: CSVEGVRGNFYEQYF. The CDR3 DNA follows: TGCAGCGTTGAGGGGGTACGGGGAAACTTCTACGAGCAGTACTTC.

Points on this clone: One junction end does not reproduce the germline sequence, and a read error may be involved. The J gene is TRBJ1-5, the V gene TRBV2; tentative D call: TRBD1 (5 bases). Germline V gives CDR1 SNHLY, CDR2 FYNNEI. The CDR3 contains 13 residues. The chain's CDR3 is CASGEQASFPQHF. In DNA, the CDR3 is TGTGCCAGCGGTGAACAGGCATCTTTTCCCCAGCATTTT.

The chain couples TRBV9 to TRBJ2-7, with 7 bases matching TRBD1. CDR3 length: 13 residues. Looked up from germline, CDR1 is SGDLS and CDR2 is YYNGEE. With V trimmed by 4 bases and J by 2 bases, 3 bases remained unmatched. CDR3 amino acids: CASSSGTAYEQYF. The CDR3 coding sequence is TGTGCCAGCAGCTCCGGGACAGCCTACGAGCAGTACTTC.

The V gene is TRBV19, the J gene TRBJ1-5; possibly TRBD1 for D (6 bases). The CDR3 has 16 amino acids. With 7 bases removed from V and 3 bases from J, the gap between germline ends came to 19 bases. Per the germline V gene, CDR1 is LNHDA and CDR2 is SQIVND (reference sequence). The CDR3 coding sequence is TGTGCCAGTACCAAGAGATCAGGGGTCGTCAATCAGCCCCAGCATTTT. Translation gives CASTKRSGVVNQPQHF.

The V and J genes are TRBV11-1 and TRBJ1-1; 12 nucleotides agree with TRBD1. V was clipped by 4 bases and J by 4 bases; unmatched bases: 4. The germline V gene encodes CDR1 SGHAT and CDR2 FQDESV (reference sequence). This CDR3 is built from 15 residues. CDR3 region: CASSYGTGGITEAFF. The CDR3 DNA is TGTGCCAGCAGCTACGGGACAGGGGGCATCACTGAAGCTTTCTTT.

As to this clone: Distinct nucleotide sequences in the sample also encode this CDR3. This chain links TRBV7-9 with TRBJ2-5; D is unresolved. The CDR3 spans 11 residues. Germline CDR1 and CDR2: SEHNR and FQNEAQ (reference sequence). V lost 3 bases and J 4 bases, leaving 3 bases between the germline ends. This CDR3 is CASSFGETQYF. The CDR3 region has the DNA TGTGCCAGCAGCTTTGGAGAGACCCAGTACTTC.

This chain uses TRBV30 with TRBJ2-1, with 7 bases identical to TRBD1. The length of the CDR3 is 14 residues. Germline CDR1 and CDR2: GTSNPN and SVGIG (reference sequence). V lost 0 bases, J lost 10 bases, and 9 bases stayed unmatched. CDR3 nucleotide sequence: TGTGCCTGGAGTGTAGGAATCGGGACAGCCGAGCAGTTCTTC. It encodes CAWSVGIGTAEQFF.

The chain has TRBV30 and TRBJ2-7; 9 nucleotides line up with TRBD2. The germline gives CDR1 GTSNPN, CDR2 SVGIG (reference sequence). The CDR3 has 12 amino acids. Trimming cost V 5 bases and J 3 bases; bases outside gene matches: 2. The CDR3 loop is CAWGRGGYEQYF. DNA for the CDR3: TGTGCCTGGGGGCGGGGGGGCTACGAGCAGTACTTC.

This chain connects TRBV30 to TRBJ1-1; 8 bases match TRBD1. The CDR3 spans 15 residues. The V gene end was trimmed by 4 bases and the J gene end by 0 bases; junction bases not matched to a gene: 7. Germline assignment: CDR1 GTSNPN and CDR2 SVGIG (reference sequence). The CDR3 DNA reads TGTGCCTGGAATGTTGGACAGGGCATGAACACTGAAGCTTTCTTT. This encodes CAWNVGQGMNTEAFF.

This chain joins TRBV5-3 and TRBJ2-3; TRBD2 aligns across 7 bases. TRBV5-3 qualifies as an ORF whose function is uncertain. The CDR3 covers 16 residues. V lost 0 bases and J lost 0; bases outside the gene matches: 4. The CDR3 loop is CARSLDGGTSTDTQYF. In DNA form, the CDR3 reads TGTGCCAGAAGCTTGGACGGGGGGACTAGCACAGATACGCAGTATTTT.

V is TRBV6-5 and J is TRBJ1-2; TRBD1 matches at 8 bases. In germline, CDR1 is MNHEY, CDR2 SVGAGI. CDR3 size: 15 residues. The junction had 9 bases not matched to a gene; V was cut back by 1 base and J by 8 bases. The CDR3 is CASSYFSTGGEGYTF. In DNA, the CDR3 is TGTGCCAGCAGTTACTTCAGTACAGGGGGGGAAGGCTACACCTTC.

This chain's CDR3 is CASSSTGSDVSYEQYF. In DNA form, the CDR3 reads TGTGCCAGCAGTTCGACAGGGTCCGACGTTTCCTACGAGCAGTACTTC. The chain combines TRBV28 with TRBJ2-7, with 7 nucleotides matching TRBD1. V shed 4 bases, J shed 1 base, and the junction held 10 bases outside the gene matches. CDR3 length: 16 residues. The germline V gene encodes CDR1 MDHEN and CDR2 SYDVKM.